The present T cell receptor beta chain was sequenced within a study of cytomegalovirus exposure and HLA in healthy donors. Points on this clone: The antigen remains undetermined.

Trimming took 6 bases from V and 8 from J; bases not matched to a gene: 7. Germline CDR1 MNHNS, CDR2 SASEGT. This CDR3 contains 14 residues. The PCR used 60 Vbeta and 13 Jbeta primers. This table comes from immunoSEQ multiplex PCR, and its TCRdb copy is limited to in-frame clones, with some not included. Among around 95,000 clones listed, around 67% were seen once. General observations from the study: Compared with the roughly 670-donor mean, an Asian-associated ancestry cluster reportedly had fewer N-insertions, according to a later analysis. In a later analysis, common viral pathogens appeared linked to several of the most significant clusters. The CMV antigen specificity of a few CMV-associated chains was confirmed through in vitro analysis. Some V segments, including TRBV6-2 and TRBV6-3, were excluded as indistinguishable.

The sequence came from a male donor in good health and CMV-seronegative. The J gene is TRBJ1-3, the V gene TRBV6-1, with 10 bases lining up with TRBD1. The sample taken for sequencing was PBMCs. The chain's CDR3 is CASSQRDRGYTIYF. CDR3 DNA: TGTGCCAGCAGCCAGAGGGACAGGGGATACACCATATATTTT.